The clone carrying this T cell receptor (beta chain) appeared many times. The data were taken from a study of T-cell reconstitution after alpha-beta-depleted transplantation in children. V was trimmed by 0 bases and J by 2 bases, leaving 5 bases between them. The CDR3 extends over 13 amino acids. Germline values: CDR1 SEHNR, CDR2 FQNEAQ (reference sequence). Unique molecular identifiers featured in how the TCRbeta library was prepared. TCRdb recomputed calls from the PCR reads with MiXCR, one row per CDR3 protein. The sample shows 200,000 or so distinct CDR3 sequences, 5.5% to 7% of them seen only once.

The chain has TRBV7-9 and TRBJ2-7; no reliable D call. The origin of this receptor is a girl under three years old with combined immunodeficiency, due to receive a stem cell transplant. The sample consisted of PBMCs, taken before TCRalphabeta/CD19-depleted stem cell transplant. CDR3 coding DNA: TGTGCCAGCAGCTTAGCTAATACCTACGAGCAGTACTTC. It encodes CASSLANTYEQYF.